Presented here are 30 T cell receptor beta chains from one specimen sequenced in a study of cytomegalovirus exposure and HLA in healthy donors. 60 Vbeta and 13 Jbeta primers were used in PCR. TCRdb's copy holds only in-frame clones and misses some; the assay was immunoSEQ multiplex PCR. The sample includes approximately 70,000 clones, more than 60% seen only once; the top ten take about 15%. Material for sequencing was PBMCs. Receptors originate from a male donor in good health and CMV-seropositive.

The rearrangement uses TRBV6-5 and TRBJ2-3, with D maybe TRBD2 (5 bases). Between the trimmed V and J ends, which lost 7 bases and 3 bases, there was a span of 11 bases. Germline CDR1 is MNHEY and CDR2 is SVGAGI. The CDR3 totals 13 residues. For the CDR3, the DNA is TGTGCCAGCACCTCCGGGAAGACAGATACGCAGTATTTT. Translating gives CASTSGKTDTQYF.

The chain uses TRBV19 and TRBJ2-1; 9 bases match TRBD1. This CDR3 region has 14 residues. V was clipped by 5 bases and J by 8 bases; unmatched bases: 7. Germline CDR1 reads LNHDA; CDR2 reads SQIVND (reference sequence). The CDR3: CASSLGTGNYEQFF. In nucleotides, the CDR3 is TGTGCCAGTAGTCTCGGGACAGGGAACTATGAGCAGTTCTTC.

The CDR3 coding sequence is TGTGCCAGCAGACCGGGACAGGGGGCTGGAGATACGCAGTATTTT. Protein product: CASRPGQGAGDTQYF. The rearrangement links TRBV6-5 to TRBJ2-3; 12 bases match TRBD1. Looked up from germline, CDR1 is MNHEY and CDR2 is SVGAGI. Trimming at V came to 6 bases and at J to 5 bases, leaving 6 bases not matched to a gene. This CDR3 is built from 15 residues.

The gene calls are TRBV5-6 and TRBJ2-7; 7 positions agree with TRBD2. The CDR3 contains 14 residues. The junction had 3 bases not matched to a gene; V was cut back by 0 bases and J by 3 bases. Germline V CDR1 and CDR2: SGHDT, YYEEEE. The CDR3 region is CASSLGEGNYEQYF. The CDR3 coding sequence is TGTGCCAGCAGCTTGGGGGAGGGGAACTACGAGCAGTACTTC.

As DNA, the CDR3 is TGTGCCAGCAGGCTCTTATCTGGCTCTGGCACTGAAGCTTTCTTT. Encoded protein: CASRLLSGSGTEAFF. The J gene is TRBJ1-1, the V gene TRBV14; D uncertain. Germline V lookup: CDR1 SGHDN, CDR2 FVKESK. V was pared by 6 bases and J by 4 bases, with 18 bases between. The CDR3 consists of 15 residues.

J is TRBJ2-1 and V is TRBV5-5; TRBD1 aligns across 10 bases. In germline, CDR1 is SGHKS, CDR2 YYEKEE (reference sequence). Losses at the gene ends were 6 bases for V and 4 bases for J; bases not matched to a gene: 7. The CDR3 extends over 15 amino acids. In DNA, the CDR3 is TGTGCCAGCACCCCACCGGGACAGGGGTACAATGAGCAGTTCTTC. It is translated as CASTPPGQGYNEQFF.

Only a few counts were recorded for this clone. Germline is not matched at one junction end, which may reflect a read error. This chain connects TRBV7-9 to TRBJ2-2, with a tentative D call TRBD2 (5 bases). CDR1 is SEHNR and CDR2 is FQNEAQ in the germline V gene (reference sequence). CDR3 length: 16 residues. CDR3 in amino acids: CSSSLPSGRNTGELFF. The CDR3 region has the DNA TGTTCCAGCAGCCTCCCGAGCGGACGGAACACCGGGGAGCTGTTTTTT.

CDR3 sequence: CASSSEFRSTIYF. In nucleotides, the CDR3 is TGTGCCAGCAGTTCAGAATTTAGGAGCACCATATATTTT. V and J are TRBV6-5 and TRBJ1-3; D is uncertain. The ends were cut back, 4 bases at V and 9 bases at J, with 13 bases in the middle. CDR3 length: 13 amino acids. Per germline, CDR1 MNHEY and CDR2 SVGAGI.

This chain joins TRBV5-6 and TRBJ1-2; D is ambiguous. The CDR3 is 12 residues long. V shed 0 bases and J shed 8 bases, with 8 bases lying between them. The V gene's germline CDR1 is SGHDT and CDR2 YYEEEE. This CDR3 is CASSLDSQGYTF. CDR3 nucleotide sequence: TGTGCCAGCAGCTTGGACAGCCAGGGCTACACCTTC.

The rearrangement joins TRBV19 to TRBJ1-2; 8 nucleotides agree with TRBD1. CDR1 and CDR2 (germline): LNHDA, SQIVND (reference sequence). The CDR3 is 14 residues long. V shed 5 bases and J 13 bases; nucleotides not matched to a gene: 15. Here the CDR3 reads CASSPRAGGAGCTF. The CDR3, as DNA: TGTGCCAGTAGTCCGCGGGCAGGGGGCGCAGGGTGCACCTTC.

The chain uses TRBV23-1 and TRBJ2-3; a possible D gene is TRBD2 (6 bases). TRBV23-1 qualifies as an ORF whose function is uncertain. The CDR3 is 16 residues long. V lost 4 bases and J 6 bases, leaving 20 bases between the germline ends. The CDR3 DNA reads TGCGCCAGCAGTCCCACAACCGGCAGGAGGGTGGATACGCAGTATTTT. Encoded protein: CASSPTTGRRVDTQYF.

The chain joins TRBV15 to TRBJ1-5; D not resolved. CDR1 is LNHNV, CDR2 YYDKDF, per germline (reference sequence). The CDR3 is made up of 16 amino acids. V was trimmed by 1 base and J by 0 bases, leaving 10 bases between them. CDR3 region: CATSRATGYSNQPQHF. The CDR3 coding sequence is TGTGCCACCAGCAGAGCGACGGGGTATAGCAATCAGCCCCAGCATTTT.

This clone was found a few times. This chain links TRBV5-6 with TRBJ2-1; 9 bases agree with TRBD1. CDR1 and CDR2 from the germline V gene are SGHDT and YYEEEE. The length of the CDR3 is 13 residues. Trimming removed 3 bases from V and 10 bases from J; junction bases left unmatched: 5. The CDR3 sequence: CASSWDRVDEQFF. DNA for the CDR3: TGTGCCAGCAGCTGGGACAGGGTTGACGAGCAGTTCTTC.

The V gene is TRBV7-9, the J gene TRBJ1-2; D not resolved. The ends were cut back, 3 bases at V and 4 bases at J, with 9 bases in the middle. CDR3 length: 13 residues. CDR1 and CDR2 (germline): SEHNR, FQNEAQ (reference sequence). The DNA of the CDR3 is TGTGCCAGCAGCTTCGAGGAATCCTATGGCTACACCTTC. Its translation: CASSFEESYGYTF.

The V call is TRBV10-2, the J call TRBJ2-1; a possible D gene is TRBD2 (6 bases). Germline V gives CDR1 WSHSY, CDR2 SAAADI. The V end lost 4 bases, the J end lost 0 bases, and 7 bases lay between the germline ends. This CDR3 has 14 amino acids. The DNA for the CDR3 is TGCGCCAGCAGTGGGGACTCCTCCTACAATGAGCAGTTCTTC. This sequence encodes CASSGDSSYNEQFF.

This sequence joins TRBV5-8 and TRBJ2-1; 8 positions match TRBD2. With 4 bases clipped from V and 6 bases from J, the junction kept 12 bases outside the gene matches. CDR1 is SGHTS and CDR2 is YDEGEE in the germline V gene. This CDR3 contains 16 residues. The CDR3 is CASSLGTGGPGNEQFF. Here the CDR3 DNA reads TGTGCCAGCAGCCTGGGGACGGGGGGGCCGGGCAATGAGCAGTTCTTC.

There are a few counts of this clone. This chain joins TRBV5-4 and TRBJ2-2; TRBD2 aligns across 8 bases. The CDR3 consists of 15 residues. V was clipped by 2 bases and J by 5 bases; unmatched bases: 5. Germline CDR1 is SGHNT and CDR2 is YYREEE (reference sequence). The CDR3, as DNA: TGTGCCAGCAGCTTTATGGCTAGCGGGACCGGGGAGCTGTTTTTT. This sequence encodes CASSFMASGTGELFF.

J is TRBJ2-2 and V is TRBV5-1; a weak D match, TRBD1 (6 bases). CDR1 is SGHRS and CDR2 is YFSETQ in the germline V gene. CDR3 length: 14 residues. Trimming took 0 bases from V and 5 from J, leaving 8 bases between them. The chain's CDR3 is CASSLDRVTGELFF. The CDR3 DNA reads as TGCGCCAGCAGCTTGGACAGGGTTACCGGGGAGCTGTTTTTT.

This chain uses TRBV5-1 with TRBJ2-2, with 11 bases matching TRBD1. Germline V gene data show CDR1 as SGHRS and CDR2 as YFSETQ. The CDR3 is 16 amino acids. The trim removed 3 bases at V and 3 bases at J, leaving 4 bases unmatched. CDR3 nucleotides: TGCGCCAGCAGCTGGAGGACAGGGGGCGACACCGGGGAGCTGTTTTTT. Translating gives CASSWRTGGDTGELFF.

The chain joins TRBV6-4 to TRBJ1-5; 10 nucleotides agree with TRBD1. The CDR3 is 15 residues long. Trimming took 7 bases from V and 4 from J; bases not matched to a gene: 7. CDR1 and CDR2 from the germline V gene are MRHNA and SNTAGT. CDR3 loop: CASTAGQGDNQPQHF. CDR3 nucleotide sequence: TGTGCCAGCACCGCCGGACAGGGGGATAATCAGCCCCAGCATTTT.

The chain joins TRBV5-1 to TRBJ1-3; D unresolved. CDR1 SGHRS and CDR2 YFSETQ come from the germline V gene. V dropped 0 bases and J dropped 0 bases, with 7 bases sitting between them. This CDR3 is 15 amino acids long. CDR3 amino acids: CASSLDSLSGNTIYF. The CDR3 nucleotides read TGCGCCAGCAGCTTGGACAGTCTCTCTGGAAACACCATATATTTT.

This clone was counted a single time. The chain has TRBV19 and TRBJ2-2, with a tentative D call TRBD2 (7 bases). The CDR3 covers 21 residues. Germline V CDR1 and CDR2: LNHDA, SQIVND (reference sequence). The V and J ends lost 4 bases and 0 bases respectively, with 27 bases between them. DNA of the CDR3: TGTGCCAGTAGTAGGGGGCTAGCTCGCTGGACGGGAGGATCGAACACCGGGGAGCTGTTTTTT. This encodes CASSRGLARWTGGSNTGELFF.

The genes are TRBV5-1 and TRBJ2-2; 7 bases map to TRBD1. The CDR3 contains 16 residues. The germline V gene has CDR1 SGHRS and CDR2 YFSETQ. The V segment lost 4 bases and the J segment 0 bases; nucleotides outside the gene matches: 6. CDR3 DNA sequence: TGCGCCAGCAGCCCGCCCGGGACAGCGAACACCGGGGAGCTGTTTTTT. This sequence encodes CASSPPGTANTGELFF.

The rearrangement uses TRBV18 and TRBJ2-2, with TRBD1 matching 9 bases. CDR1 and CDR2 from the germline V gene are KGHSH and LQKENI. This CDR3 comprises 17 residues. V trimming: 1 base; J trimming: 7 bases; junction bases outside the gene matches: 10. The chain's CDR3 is CASSPRTGGLHNGELFF. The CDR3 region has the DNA TGTGCCAGCTCACCACGCACAGGGGGCCTCCACAACGGGGAGCTGTTTTTT.

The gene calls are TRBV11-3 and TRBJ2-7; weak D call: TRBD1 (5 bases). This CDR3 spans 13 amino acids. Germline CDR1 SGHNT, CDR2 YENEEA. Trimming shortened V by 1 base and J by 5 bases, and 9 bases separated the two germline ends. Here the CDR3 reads CASSLGGANEQYF. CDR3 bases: TGTGCCAGCAGCTTAGGTGGGGCTAACGAGCAGTACTTC.

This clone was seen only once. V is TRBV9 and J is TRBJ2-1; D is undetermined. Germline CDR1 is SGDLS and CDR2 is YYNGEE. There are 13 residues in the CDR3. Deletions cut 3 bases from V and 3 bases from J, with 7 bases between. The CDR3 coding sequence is TGTGCCAGCAGCGCAACTGACTACAATGAGCAGTTCTTC. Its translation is CASSATDYNEQFF.

The CDR3 reads CASSARDSGIGEQFF. Here the CDR3 DNA reads TGTGCCAGCAGCGCCCGTGATAGCGGGATTGGTGAGCAGTTCTTC. The chain has TRBV7-9 and TRBJ2-1; 8 bases map to TRBD2. Per germline, CDR1 SEHNR and CDR2 FQNEAQ (reference sequence). V was pared by 5 bases and J by 9 bases, with 12 bases of the junction left unmatched. This CDR3 has 15 residues.

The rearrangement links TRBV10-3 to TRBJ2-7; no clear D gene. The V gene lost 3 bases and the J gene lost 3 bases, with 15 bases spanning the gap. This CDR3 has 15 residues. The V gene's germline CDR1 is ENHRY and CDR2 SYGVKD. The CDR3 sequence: CAISDKALPLYEQYF. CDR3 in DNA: TGTGCCATCAGTGATAAAGCCCTTCCTCTCTACGAGCAGTACTTC.

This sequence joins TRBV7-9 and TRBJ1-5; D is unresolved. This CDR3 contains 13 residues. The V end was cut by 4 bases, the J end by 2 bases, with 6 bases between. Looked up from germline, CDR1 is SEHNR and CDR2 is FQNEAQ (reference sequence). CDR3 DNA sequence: TGTGCCAGCAGCTGGCTTGGCAATCAGCCCCAGCATTTT. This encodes CASSWLGNQPQHF.

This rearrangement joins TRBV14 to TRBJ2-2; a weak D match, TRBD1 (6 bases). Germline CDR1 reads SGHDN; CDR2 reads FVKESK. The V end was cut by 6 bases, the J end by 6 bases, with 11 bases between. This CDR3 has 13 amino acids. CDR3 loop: CASRQGNPGELFF. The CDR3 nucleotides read TGTGCCAGCAGACAGGGAAACCCCGGGGAGCTGTTTTTT. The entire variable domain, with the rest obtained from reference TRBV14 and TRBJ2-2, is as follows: EAGVTQFPSHSVIEKGQTVTLRCDPISGHDNLYWYRRVMGKEIKFLLHFVKESKQDESGMPNNRFLAERTGGTYSTLKVQPAELEDSGVYFCASRQGNPGELFFGEGSRLTVL.